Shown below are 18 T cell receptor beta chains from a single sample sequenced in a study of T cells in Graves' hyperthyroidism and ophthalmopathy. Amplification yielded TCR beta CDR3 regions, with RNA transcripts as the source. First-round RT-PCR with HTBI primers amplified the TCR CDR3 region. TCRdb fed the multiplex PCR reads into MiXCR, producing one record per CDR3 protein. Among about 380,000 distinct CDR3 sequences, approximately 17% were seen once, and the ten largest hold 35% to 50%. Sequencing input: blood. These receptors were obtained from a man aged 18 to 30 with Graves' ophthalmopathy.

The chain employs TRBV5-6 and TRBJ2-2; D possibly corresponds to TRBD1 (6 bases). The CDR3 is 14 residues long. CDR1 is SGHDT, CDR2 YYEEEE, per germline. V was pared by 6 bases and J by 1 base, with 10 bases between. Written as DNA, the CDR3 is TGTGCCAGCACCCCGACAGGGAACACCGGGGAGCTGTTTTTT. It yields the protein CASTPTGNTGELFF.

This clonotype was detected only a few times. The CDR3: CASSPMVAGVSYNEQFF. The DNA of the CDR3 is TGTGCCAGCTCACCGATGGTAGCGGGGGTCTCCTACAATGAGCAGTTCTTC. The rearrangement uses TRBV18 and TRBJ2-1; the match to TRBD2 covers 9 bases. V was pared by 3 bases and J by 0 bases, with 6 bases of the junction left unmatched. CDR1 KGHSH and CDR2 LQKENI come from the germline V gene. This CDR3 is built from 17 residues.

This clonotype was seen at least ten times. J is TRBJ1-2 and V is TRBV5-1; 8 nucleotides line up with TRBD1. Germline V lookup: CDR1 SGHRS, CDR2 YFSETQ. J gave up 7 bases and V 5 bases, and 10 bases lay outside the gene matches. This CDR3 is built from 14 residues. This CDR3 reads CASRTGTGEFGYTF. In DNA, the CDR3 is TGCGCCAGCAGGACCGGGACAGGCGAATTTGGCTACACCTTC.

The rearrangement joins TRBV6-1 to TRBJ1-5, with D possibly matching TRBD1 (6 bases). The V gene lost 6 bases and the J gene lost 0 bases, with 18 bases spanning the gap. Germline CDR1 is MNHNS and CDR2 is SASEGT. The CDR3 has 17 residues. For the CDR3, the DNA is TGTGCCAGCAGGTACCGGGACACTGACTATAGCAATCAGCCCCAGCATTTT. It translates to CASRYRDTDYSNQPQHF.

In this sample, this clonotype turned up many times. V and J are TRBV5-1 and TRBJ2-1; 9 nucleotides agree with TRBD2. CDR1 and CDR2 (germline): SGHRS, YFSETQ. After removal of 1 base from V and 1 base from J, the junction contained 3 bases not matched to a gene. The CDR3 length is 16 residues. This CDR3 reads CASSLRAGGSYNEQFF. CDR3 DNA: TGCGCCAGCAGCTTGAGAGCGGGGGGATCCTACAATGAGCAGTTCTTC.

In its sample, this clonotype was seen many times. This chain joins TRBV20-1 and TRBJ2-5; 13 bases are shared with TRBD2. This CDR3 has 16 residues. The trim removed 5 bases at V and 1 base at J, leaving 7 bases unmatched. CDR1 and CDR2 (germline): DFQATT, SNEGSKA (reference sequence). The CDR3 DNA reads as TGCAGTGCTCAGGGACTAGCGGGGAGTCTCCAAGAGACCCAGTACTTC. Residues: CSAQGLAGSLQETQYF.

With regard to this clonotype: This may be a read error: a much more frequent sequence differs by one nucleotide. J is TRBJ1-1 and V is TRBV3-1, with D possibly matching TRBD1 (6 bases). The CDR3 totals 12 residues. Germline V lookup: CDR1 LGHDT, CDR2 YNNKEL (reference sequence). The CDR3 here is CTSRGGGTEAFF. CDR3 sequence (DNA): TGTACCAGCCGAGGGGGGGGCACTGAAGCTTTCTTT.

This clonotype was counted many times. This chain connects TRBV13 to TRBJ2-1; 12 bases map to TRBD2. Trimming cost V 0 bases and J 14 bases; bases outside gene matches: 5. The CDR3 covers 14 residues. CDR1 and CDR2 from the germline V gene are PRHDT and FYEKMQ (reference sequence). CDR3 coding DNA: TGTGCCAGCAGCTTAGGGACTAGCGGGGGAAGGGAGTTCTTC. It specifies CASSLGTSGGREFF.

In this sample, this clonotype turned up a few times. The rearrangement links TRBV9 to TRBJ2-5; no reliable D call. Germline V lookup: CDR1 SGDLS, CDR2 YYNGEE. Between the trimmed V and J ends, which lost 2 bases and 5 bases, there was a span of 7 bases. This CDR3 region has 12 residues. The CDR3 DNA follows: TGTGCCAGCAGCGTCGGCGATGAGACCCAGTACTTC. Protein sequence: CASSVGDETQYF.

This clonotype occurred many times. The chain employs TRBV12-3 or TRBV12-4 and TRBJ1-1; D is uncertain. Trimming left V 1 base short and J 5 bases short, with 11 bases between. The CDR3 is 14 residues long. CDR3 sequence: CASSLVAGGTEAFF. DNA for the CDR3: TGTGCCAGCAGTTTAGTCGCAGGCGGAACTGAAGCTTTCTTT.

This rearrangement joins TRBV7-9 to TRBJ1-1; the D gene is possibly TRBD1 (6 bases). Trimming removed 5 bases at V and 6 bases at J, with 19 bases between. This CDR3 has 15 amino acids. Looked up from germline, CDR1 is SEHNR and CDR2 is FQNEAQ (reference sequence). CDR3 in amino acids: CASSDNDRRFAEAFF. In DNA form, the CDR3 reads TGTGCCAGCAGCGACAACGACAGGAGGTTCGCTGAAGCTTTCTTT. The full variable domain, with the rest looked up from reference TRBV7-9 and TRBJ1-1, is DTGVSQNPRHKITKRGQNVTFRCDPISEHNRLYWYRQTLGQGPEFLTYFQNEAQLEKSRLLSDRFSAERPKGSFSTLEIQRTEQGDSAMYLCASSDNDRRFAEAFFGQGTRLTVV.

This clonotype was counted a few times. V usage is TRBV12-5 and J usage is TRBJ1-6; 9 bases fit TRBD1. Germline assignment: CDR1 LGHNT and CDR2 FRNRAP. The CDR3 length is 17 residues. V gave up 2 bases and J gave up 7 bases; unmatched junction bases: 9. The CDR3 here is CASGLPTSGTGNSPLHF. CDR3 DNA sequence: TGTGCTAGTGGTTTGCCGACTTCGGGGACAGGGAATTCACCCCTCCACTTT. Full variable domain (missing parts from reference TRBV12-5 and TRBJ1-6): DARVTQTPRHKVTEMGQEVTMRCQPILGHNTVFWYRQTMMQGLELLAYFRNRAPLDDSGMPKDRFSAEMPDATLATLKIQPSEPRDSAVYFCASGLPTSGTGNSPLHFGNGTRLTVT.

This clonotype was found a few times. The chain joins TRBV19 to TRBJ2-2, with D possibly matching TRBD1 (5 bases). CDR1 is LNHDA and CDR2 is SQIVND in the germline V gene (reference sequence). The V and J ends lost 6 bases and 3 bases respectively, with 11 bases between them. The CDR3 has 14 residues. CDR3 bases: TGTGCCAGTAGCCTATCACAGGACACCGGGGAGCTGTTTTTT. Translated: CASSLSQDTGELFF.

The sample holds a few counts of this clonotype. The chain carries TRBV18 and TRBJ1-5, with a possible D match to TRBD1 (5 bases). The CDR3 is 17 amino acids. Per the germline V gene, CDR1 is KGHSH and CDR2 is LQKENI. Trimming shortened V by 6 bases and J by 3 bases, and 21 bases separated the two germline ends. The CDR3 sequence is CASSGERGASLNQPQHF. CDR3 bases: TGTGCCAGCTCTGGAGAAAGAGGGGCCTCCCTCAATCAGCCCCAGCATTTT. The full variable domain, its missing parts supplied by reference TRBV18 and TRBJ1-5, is NAGVMQNPRHLVRRRGQEARLRCSPMKGHSHVYWYRQLPEEGLKFMVYLQKENIIDESGMPKERFSAEFPKEGPSILRIQQVVRGDSAAYFCASSGERGASLNQPQHFGDGTRLSIL.

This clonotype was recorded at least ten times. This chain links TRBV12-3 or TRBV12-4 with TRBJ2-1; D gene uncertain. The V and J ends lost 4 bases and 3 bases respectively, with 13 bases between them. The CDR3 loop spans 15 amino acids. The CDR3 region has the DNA TGTGCCAGCAGTTCGACCGCTGCGAGCTACAATGAGCAGTTCTTC. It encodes CASSSTAASYNEQFF.

CDR3 sequence reads: CASSRGAGANVLTF. The CDR3 coding sequence is TGTGCCAGCTCACGAGGGGCTGGGGCCAACGTCCTGACTTTC. The chain links TRBV18 to TRBJ2-6, with D possibly being TRBD1 or TRBD2 (5 bases each). The germline CDR1 and CDR2 sequences are KGHSH and LQKENI. CDR3 size: 14 residues. The V gene lost 4 bases and the J gene lost 2 bases, with 6 bases spanning the gap.

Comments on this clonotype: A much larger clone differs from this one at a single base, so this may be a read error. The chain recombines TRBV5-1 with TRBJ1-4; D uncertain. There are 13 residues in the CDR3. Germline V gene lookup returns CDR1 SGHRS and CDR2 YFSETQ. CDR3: CASAVFTNEELFF. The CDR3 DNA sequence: TGCGCCAGCGCGGTTTTCACTAATGAAGAACTGTTTTTT. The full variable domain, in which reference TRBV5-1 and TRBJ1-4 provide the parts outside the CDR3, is KAGVTQTPRYLIKTRGQQVTLSCSPISGHRSVSWYQQTPGQGLQFLFEYFSETQRNKGNFPGRFSGRQFSNSRSEMNVSTLELGDSALYLCASAVFTNEELFFGSGTQLSVL.

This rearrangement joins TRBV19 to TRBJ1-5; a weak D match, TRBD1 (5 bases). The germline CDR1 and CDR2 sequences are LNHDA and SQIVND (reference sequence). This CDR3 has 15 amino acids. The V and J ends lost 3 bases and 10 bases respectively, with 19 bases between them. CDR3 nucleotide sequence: TGTGCCAGTAGTATGGGGCTGAAGGGATCAGGTCCCCAGCATTTT. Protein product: CASSMGLKGSGPQHF.